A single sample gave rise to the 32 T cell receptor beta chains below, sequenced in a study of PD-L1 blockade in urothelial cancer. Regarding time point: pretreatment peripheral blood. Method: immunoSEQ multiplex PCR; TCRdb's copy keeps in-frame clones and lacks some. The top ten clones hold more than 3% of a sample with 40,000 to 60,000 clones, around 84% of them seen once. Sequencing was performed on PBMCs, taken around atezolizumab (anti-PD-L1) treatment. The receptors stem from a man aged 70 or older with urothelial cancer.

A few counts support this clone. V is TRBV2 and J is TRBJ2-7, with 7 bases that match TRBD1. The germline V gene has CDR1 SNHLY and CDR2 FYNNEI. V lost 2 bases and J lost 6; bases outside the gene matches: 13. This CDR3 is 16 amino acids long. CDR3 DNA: TGTGCCAGCAGTGAACGGGTGGCAGGGGGATCGCGCGAGCAGTACTTC. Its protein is CASSERVAGGSREQYF. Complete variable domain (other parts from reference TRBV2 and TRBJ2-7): EPEVTQTPSHQVTQMGQEVILRCVPISNHLYFYWYRQILGQKVEFLVSFYNNEISEKSEIFDDQFSVERPDGSNFTLKIRSTKLEDSAMYFCASSERVAGGSREQYFGPGTRLTVT.

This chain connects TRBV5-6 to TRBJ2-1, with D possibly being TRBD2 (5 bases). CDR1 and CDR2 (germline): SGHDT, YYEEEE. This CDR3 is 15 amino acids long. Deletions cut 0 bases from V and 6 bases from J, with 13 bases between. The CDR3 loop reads CASSLDSLVLNEQFF. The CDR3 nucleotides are TGTGCCAGCAGCTTGGATTCACTAGTTCTCAATGAGCAGTTCTTC.

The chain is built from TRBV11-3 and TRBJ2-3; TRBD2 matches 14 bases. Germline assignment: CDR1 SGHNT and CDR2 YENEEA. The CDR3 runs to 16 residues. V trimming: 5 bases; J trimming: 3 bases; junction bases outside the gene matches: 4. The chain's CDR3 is CASSLGTSGRTDTQYF. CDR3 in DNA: TGTGCCAGCAGCCTCGGGACTAGCGGGAGAACAGATACGCAGTATTTT.

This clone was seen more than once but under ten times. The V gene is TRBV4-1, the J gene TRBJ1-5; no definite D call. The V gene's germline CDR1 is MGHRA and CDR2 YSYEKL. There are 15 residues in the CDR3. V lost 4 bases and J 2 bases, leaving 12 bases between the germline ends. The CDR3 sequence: CASSRTDSGNQPQHF. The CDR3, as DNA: TGCGCCAGCAGCCGAACGGACTCGGGCAATCAGCCCCAGCATTTT.

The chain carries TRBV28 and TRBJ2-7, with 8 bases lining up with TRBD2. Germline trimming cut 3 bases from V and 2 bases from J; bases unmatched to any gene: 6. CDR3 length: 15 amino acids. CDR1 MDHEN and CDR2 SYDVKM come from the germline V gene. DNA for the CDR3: TGTGCCAGCAGTTTGTCCAATAGCGGGGCCTACGAGCAGTACTTC. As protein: CASSLSNSGAYEQYF. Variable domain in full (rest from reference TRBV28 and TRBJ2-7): DVKVTQSSRYLVKRTGEKVFLECVQDMDHENMFWYRQDPGLGLRLIYFSYDVKMKEKGDIPEGYSVSREKKERFSLILESASTNQTSMYLCASSLSNSGAYEQYFGPGTRLTVT.

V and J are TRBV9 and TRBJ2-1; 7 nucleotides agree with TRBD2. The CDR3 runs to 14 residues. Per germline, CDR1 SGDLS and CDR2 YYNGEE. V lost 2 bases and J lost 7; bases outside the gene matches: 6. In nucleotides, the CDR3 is TGTGCCAGCAGCGTGGAAGAGGGAGGGAATGAGCAGTTCTTC. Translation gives CASSVEEGGNEQFF.

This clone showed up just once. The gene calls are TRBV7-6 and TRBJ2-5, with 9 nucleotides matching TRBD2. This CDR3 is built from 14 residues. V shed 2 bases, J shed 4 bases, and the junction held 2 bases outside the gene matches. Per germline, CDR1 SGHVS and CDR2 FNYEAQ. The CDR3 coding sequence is TGTGCCAGCAGCTTAAGGCGGGGGGGAGAGACCCAGTACTTC. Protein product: CASSLRRGGETQYF.

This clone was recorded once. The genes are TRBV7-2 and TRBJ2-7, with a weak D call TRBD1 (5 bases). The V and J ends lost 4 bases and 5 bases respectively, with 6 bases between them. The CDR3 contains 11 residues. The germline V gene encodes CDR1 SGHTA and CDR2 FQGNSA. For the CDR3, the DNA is TGTGCCAGCAGCTCAGGGAACGAGCAGTACTTC. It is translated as CASSSGNEQYF.

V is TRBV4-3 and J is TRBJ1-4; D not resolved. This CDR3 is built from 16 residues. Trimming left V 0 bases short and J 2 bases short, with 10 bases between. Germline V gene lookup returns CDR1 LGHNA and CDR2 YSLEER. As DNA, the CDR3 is TGCGCCAGCAGCCAAGATACCCCGGGGACTAATGAAAAACTGTTTTTT. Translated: CASSQDTPGTNEKLFF.

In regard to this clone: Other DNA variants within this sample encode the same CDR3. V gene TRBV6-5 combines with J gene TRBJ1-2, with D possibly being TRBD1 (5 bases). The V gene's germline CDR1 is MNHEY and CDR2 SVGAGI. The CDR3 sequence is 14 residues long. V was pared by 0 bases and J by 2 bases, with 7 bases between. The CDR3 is CASSYSGGNYGYTF. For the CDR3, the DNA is TGTGCCAGCAGTTACTCGGGGGGGAACTATGGCTACACCTTC.

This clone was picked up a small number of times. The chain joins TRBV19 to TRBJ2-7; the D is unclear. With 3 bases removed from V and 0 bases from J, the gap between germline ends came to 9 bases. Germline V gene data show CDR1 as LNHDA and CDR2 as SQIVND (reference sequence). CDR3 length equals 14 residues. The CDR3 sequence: CASSIAAHSYEQYF. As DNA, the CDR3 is TGTGCCAGTAGTATCGCGGCACACTCCTACGAGCAGTACTTC.

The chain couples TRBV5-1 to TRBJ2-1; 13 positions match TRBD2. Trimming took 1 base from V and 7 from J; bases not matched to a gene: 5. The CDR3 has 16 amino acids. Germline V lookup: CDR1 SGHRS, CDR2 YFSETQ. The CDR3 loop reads CASSLTSGRGRNEQFF. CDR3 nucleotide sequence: TGCGCCAGCAGCTTGACTAGCGGGAGGGGTAGAAATGAGCAGTTCTTC.

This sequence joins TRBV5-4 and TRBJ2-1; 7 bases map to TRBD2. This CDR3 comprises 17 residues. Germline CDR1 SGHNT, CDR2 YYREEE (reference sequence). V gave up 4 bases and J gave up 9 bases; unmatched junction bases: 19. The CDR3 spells CASSLPGGGLGRGEQFF. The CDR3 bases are TGTGCCAGCAGCCTACCTGGGGGGGGATTAGGAAGGGGTGAGCAGTTCTTC.

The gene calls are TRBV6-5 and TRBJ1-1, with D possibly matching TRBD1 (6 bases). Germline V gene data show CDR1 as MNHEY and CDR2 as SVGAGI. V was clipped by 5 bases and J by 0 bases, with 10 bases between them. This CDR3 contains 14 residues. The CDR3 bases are TGTGCCAGCAGTCGGACAGCGATGAACACTGAAGCTTTCTTT. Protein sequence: CASSRTAMNTEAFF.

The CDR3 DNA sequence: TGTGCCAGCAGCCTAAAGGGACAGGGGGCTTATGGCTACACCTTC. It encodes CASSLKGQGAYGYTF. V usage is TRBV27 and J usage is TRBJ1-2; 12 positions agree with TRBD1. Germline CDR1 is MNHEY and CDR2 is SMNVEV (reference sequence). The trim removed 6 bases at V and 5 bases at J, leaving 7 bases unmatched. The CDR3 extends over 15 amino acids.

CDR3 DNA sequence: TGTGCCACCAGCAGAGGAGTTAGCACCGGGGAGCTGTTTTTT. This sequence encodes CATSRGVSTGELFF. The V gene is TRBV15, the J gene TRBJ2-2; no reliable D call. Deletions cut 1 base from V and 4 bases from J, with 7 bases between. The CDR3 loop spans 14 amino acids. Germline V gene data show CDR1 as LNHNV and CDR2 as YYDKDF (reference sequence).

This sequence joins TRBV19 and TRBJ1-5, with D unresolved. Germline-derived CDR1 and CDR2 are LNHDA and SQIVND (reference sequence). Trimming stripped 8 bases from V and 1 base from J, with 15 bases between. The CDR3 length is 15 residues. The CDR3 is CASSSRDGSNQPQHF. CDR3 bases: TGTGCCAGTTCCTCCCGGGATGGGAGCAATCAGCCCCAGCATTTT.

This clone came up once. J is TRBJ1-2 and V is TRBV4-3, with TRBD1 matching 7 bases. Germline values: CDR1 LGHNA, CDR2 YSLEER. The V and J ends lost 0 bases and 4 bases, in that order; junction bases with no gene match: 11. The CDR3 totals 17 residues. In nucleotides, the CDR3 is TGCGCCAGCAGCCAAGATAACACAGGGGACCTCTTCTATGGCTACACCTTC. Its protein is CASSQDNTGDLFYGYTF.

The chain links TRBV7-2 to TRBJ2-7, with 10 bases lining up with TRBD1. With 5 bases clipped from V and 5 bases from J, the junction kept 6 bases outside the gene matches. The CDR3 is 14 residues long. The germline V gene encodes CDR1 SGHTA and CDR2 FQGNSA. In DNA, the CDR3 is TGTGCCAGCAGCCTTGACAGGGGGCTAAACGAGCAGTACTTC. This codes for CASSLDRGLNEQYF.

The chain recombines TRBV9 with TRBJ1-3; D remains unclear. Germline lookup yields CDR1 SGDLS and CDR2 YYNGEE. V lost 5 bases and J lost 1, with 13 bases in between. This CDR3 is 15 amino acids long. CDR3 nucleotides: TGTGCCAGCAGGCCAGGCGAGGGATCTGGAAACACCATATATTTT. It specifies CASRPGEGSGNTIYF.

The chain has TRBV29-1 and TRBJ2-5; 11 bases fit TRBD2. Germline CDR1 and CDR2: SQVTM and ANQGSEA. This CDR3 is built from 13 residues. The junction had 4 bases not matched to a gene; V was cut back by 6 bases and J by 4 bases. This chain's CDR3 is CSVLTSGTETQYF. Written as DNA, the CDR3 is TGCAGCGTCCTGACTAGCGGGACAGAGACCCAGTACTTC. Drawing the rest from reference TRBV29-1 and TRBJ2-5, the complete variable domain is SAVISQKPSRDICQRGTSLTIQCQVDSQVTMMFWYRQQPGQSLTLIATANQGSEATYESGFVIDKFPISRPNLTFSTLTVSNMSPEDSSIYLCSVLTSGTETQYFGPGTRLLVL.

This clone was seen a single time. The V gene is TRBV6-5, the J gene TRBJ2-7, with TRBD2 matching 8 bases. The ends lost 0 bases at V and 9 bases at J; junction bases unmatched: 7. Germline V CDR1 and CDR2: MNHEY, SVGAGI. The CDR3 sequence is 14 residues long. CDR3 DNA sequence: TGTGCCAGCAGTTACTCTACGGGGGGGCGTGGGCAGTACTTC. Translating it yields CASSYSTGGRGQYF.

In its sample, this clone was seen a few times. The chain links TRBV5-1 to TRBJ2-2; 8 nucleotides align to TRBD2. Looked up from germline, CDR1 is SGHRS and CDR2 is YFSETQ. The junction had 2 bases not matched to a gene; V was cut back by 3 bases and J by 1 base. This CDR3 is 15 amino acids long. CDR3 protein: CASSWTSKNTGELFF. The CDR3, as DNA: TGCGCCAGCAGCTGGACTAGCAAGAACACCGGGGAGCTGTTTTTT.

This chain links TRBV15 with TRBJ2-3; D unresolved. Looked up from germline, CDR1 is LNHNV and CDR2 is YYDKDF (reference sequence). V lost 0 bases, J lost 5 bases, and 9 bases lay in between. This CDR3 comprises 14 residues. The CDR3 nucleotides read TGTGCCACCAGCAGAGATCAAGCCGGAGATACGCAGTATTTT. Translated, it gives CATSRDQAGDTQYF.

CDR3 region: CASSFTPGQGAAAFF. The CDR3 DNA is TGTGCCAGCAGCTTCACCCCGGGACAGGGGGCGGCAGCTTTCTTT. The chain employs TRBV7-2 and TRBJ1-1; TRBD1 matches 12 bases. Trimming took 3 bases from V and 10 from J; bases not matched to a gene: 9. The CDR3 contains 15 residues. The V gene's germline CDR1 is SGHTA and CDR2 FQGNSA.

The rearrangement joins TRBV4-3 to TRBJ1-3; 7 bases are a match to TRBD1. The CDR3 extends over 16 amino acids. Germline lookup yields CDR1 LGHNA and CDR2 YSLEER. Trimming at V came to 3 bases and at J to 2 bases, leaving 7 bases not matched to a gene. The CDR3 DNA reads TGCGCCAGCAGCCAGTCCGGGAGGGGGCCTGGAAACACCATATATTTT. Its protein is CASSQSGRGPGNTIYF.

The CDR3 loop is CASSPPLAGGLTDTQYF. CDR3 nucleotides: TGTGCCAGTAGTCCACCCCTAGCGGGAGGACTCACAGATACGCAGTATTTT. This chain links TRBV19 with TRBJ2-3, with 11 bases lining up with TRBD2. Germline CDR1 is LNHDA and CDR2 is SQIVND (reference sequence). The CDR3 spans 17 residues. After removal of 5 bases from V and 2 bases from J, the junction contained 9 bases not matched to a gene.

Written as DNA, the CDR3 is TGTGCCAGCAGTGGCCAAAGCGGGGGGGCCAATAATGAGCAGTTCTTC. Protein product: CASSGQSGGANNEQFF. The gene calls are TRBV6-1 and TRBJ2-1; TRBD2 matches 10 bases. CDR1 MNHNS and CDR2 SASEGT come from the germline V gene. Germline trimming cut 4 bases from V and 7 bases from J; bases unmatched to any gene: 10. The CDR3 covers 16 residues.

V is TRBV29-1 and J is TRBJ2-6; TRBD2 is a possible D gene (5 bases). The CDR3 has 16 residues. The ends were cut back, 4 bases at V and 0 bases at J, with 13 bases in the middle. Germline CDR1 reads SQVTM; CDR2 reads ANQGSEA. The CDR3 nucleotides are TGCAGCGTTGTTTCAGGAGGAAGCTCTGGGGCCAACGTCCTGACTTTC. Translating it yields CSVVSGGSSGANVLTF.

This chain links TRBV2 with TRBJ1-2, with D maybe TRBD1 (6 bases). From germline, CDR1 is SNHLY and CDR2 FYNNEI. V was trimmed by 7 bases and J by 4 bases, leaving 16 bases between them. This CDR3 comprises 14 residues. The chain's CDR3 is CASTQNRAGYGYTF. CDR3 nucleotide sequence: TGTGCCAGCACCCAAAACAGGGCCGGCTATGGCTACACCTTC.

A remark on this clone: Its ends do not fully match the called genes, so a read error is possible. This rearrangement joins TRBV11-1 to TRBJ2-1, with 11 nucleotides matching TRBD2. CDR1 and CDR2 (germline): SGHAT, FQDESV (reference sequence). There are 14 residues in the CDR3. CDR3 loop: CASSLAGGIREQFF. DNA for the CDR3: TGTGCCAGCAGCCTAGCGGGGGGTATTAGGGAGCAGTTCTTC.

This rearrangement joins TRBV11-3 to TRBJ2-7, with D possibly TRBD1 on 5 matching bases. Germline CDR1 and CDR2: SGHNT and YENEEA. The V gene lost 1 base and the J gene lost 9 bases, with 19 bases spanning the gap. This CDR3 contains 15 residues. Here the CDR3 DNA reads TGTGCCAGCAGCTTAGGCGGTAGGGGATTCGACGTGCAGTACTTC. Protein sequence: CASSLGGRGFDVQYF.